This T cell receptor beta chain was sequenced for a study of T cells in localized non-small cell lung cancer. Study-wide results and limits: Multi-region tumor sequencing was not done, so intratumor heterogeneity could not be excluded. Paired adjacent lung recovered a median roughly 50 of the top 100 tumor clones. Higher T cell density in the blood was associated with longer overall survival, whereas higher adjacent-lung clonality associated with shorter survival. Compared with tumor, uninvolved adjacent lung displayed greater T cell clonality, ranking highest overall.

Remarks on this clone: What it recognizes is unknown.

TCRdb's copy holds only in-frame clones and misses some; the assay was immunoSEQ multiplex PCR. The sample shows approximately 83,000 clones, more than 75% of them seen only once. This CDR3 has 17 residues. Germline CDR1 reads SGDLS; CDR2 reads YYNGEE. V shed 4 bases, J shed 4 bases, and the junction held 12 bases outside the gene matches. The sample in question was peripheral blood, obtained before any cancer treatment. This chain links TRBV9 with TRBJ1-5, with 9 bases that match TRBD1. The TCR was taken from a woman between 35 and 70 years old with stage I squamous cell lung carcinoma. The CDR3 sequence: CASSPMTGGEGNQPQHF. The CDR3 bases are TGTGCCAGCAGCCCTATGACAGGGGGAGAGGGGAATCAGCCCCAGCATTTT. Full variable domain (outside the CDR3, taken from reference TRBV9 and TRBJ1-5): DSGVTQTPKHLITATGQRVTLRCSPRSGDLSVYWYQQSLDQGLQFLIQYYNGEERAKGNILERFSAQQFPDLHSELNLSSLELGDSALYFCASSPMTGGEGNQPQHFGDGTRLSIL.